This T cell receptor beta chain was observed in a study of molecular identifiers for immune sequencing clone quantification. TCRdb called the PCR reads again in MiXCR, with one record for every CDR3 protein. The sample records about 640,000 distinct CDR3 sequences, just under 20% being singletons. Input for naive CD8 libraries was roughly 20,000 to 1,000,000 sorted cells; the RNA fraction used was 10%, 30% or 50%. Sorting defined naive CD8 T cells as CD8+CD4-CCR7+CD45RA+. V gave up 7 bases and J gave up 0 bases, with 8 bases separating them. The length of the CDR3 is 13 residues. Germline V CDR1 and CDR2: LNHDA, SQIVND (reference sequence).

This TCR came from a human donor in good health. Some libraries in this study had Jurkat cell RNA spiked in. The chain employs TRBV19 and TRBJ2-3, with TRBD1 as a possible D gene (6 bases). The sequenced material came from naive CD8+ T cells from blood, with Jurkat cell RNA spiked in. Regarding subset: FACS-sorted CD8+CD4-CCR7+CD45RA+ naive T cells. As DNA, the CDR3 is TGTGCCAGTACAGGGGAAAGCACAGATACGCAGTATTTT. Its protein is CASTGESTDTQYF. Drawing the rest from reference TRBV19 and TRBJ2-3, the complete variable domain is DGGITQSPKYLFRKEGQNVTLSCEQNLNHDAMYWYRQDPGQGLRLIYYSQIVNDFQKGDIAEGYSVSREKKESFPLTVTSAQKNPTAFYLCASTGESTDTQYFGPGTRLTVL.